The 31 T cell receptor beta chains presented below share a single source sample, sequenced in a study of blood T cell repertoires in COVID-19 (dated by TCRdb to 2020 to 2021). The receptor library was made with the immunoSEQ multiplex PCR assay. Imported from immuneACCESS, the table was reduced by TCRdb to in-frame sequences with V and J called. These copies leave out some clones; in studies compared against another copy, an unresolved V gene accounts for under half, and the cause of the remainder is not known. Within this sample are 200,000 to 250,000 clones, with nearly 90% of them counted one time only. Together, the top ten hold 9.5% to 15% of the sample. Sequenced input: peripheral blood. The receptors stem from a woman aged 18-35 years who had recovered from COVID-19.

This chain uses TRBV19 with TRBJ1-3; D gene uncertain. The CDR3 consists of 13 residues. Trimming pared 11 bases from V and 0 bases from J, leaving 11 bases between. Germline V CDR1 and CDR2: LNHDA, SQIVND (reference sequence). The CDR3 coding sequence is TGTGCCTCCCGGGTAGGCTCTGGAAACACCATATATTTT. It encodes CASRVGSGNTIYF.

In this sample, this clone turned up once. Distinct nucleotide sequences in the sample also encode this CDR3. The chain uses TRBV5-1 and TRBJ2-7; possibly TRBD1 for D (5 bases). Trimming pared 0 bases from V and 4 bases from J, leaving 11 bases between. The CDR3 sequence is 14 residues long. Germline CDR1 SGHRS, CDR2 YFSETQ. CDR3 nucleotide sequence: TGCGCCAGCAGCTTGGGTGGGGCGTCTTACGAGCAGTACTTC. Translated: CASSLGGASYEQYF. The full variable domain, completed using reference TRBV5-1 and TRBJ2-7, is KAGVTQTPRYLIKTRGQQVTLSCSPISGHRSVSWYQQTPGQGLQFLFEYFSETQRNKGNFPGRFSGRQFSNSRSEMNVSTLELGDSALYLCASSLGGASYEQYFGPGTRLTVT.

The V and J genes are TRBV18 and TRBJ1-4, with 7 bases fitting TRBD1. Germline assignment: CDR1 KGHSH and CDR2 LQKENI. The CDR3 runs to 15 residues. J lost 7 bases, V lost 1 base, and 6 bases had no gene match. The CDR3 loop reads CASSPRRGHIEKLFF. The CDR3 region has the DNA TGTGCCAGCTCACCACGAAGGGGGCATATTGAAAAACTGTTTTTT. The full variable domain, its missing parts supplied by reference TRBV18 and TRBJ1-4, is NAGVMQNPRHLVRRRGQEARLRCSPMKGHSHVYWYRQLPEEGLKFMVYLQKENIIDESGMPKERFSAEFPKEGPSILRIQQVVRGDSAAYFCASSPRRGHIEKLFFGSGTQLSVL.

This clone has just a few counts. Written as DNA, the CDR3 is TGTGCTAGTGGTTTCTCAACAGGGTTTATCGGAAACACCATATATTTT. Translation: CASGFSTGFIGNTIYF. The rearrangement joins TRBV12-5 to TRBJ1-3, with D perhaps matching TRBD1 (6 bases). Germline V CDR1 and CDR2: LGHNT, FRNRAP. Trimming took off 3 bases at V and 4 bases at J, with 16 bases between the two ends. The CDR3 has 16 amino acids.

The chain has TRBV30 and TRBJ2-3; a possible D gene is TRBD2 (5 bases). V lost 1 base to trimming and J lost 0 bases, with 20 bases between them. This CDR3 region has 18 residues. The V gene's germline CDR1 is GTSNPN and CDR2 SVGIG (reference sequence). CDR3 bases: TGTGCCTGGAGTGCTCCCCTCTTTGGGAGATCTAGCACAGATACGCAGTATTTT. Protein sequence: CAWSAPLFGRSSTDTQYF. The whole variable domain, remainder taken from reference TRBV30 and TRBJ2-3, is SQTIHQWPATLVQPVGSPLSLECTVEGTSNPNLYWYRQAAGRGLQLLFYSVGIGQISSEVPQNLSASRPQDRQFILSSKKLLLSDSGFYLCAWSAPLFGRSSTDTQYFGPGTRLTVL.

V and J are TRBV5-6 and TRBJ2-7, with D possibly being TRBD1 (6 bases). CDR3 length: 13 amino acids. Per germline, CDR1 SGHDT and CDR2 YYEEEE. Trimming took 3 bases from V and 1 from J, leaving 8 bases between them. The CDR3 protein is CASSSGQSYEQYF. CDR3 DNA: TGTGCCAGCAGCTCTGGACAGTCCTACGAGCAGTACTTC.

The chain is built from TRBV29-1 and TRBJ1-1; a possible D gene is TRBD1 (6 bases). Per germline, CDR1 SQVTM and CDR2 ANQGSEA. There are 14 residues in the CDR3. Trimming shortened V by 6 bases and J by 2 bases, and 16 bases separated the two germline ends. The CDR3 DNA reads TGCAGCGTGACCCAACAGGGCTCAAACACTGAAGCTTTCTTT. This codes for CSVTQQGSNTEAFF.

The J gene is TRBJ1-5, the V gene TRBV6-5, with a possible D match to TRBD1 (5 bases). With 5 bases removed from V and 0 bases from J, the gap between germline ends came to 11 bases. Germline CDR1 MNHEY, CDR2 SVGAGI. The CDR3 consists of 15 residues. CDR3 coding DNA: TGTGCCAGCAGTAAACAGGTATCTAGCAATCAGCCCCAGCATTTT. Residues: CASSKQVSSNQPQHF.

The V gene is TRBV18, the J gene TRBJ1-5; D is possibly TRBD1 (5 bases). This CDR3 contains 17 residues. Trimming took off 6 bases at V and 1 base at J, with 19 bases between the two ends. Germline CDR1 and CDR2: KGHSH and LQKENI. The CDR3 DNA follows: TGTGCCAGCTCCCTTAATTTCCGGGAGGGGAGCAATCAGCCCCAGCATTTT. The encoded protein is CASSLNFREGSNQPQHF.

This rearrangement joins TRBV27 to TRBJ2-7, with D hard to call. Trimming pared 5 bases from V and 2 bases from J, leaving 16 bases between. This CDR3 is built from 15 residues. Germline V gene data show CDR1 as MNHEY and CDR2 as SMNVEV (reference sequence). This CDR3 reads CASSTTRVPPYEQYF. CDR3 bases: TGTGCCAGCAGTACCACCCGGGTTCCCCCCTACGAGCAGTACTTC.

CDR3 in DNA: TGCGCCAGCAGCCAAGTAGGGCAGGGCAGTGGCTACACCTTC. This codes for CASSQVGQGSGYTF. The chain is built from TRBV4-1 and TRBJ1-2, with D tentatively TRBD1 (5 bases). V shed 1 base and J shed 7 bases, with 13 bases lying between them. The CDR3 totals 14 residues. The germline V gene encodes CDR1 MGHRA and CDR2 YSYEKL.

This rearrangement joins TRBV19 to TRBJ1-5; 7 bases are a match to TRBD1. Looked up from germline, CDR1 is LNHDA and CDR2 is SQIVND (reference sequence). V gave up 6 bases and J gave up 6 bases; unmatched junction bases: 8. The CDR3 has 14 residues. CDR3 in DNA: TGTGCCAGTAGCCCAGGACAGGACGGTCAGCCCCAGCATTTT. It specifies CASSPGQDGQPQHF.

The rearrangement links TRBV11-2 to TRBJ1-6; 9 bases are shared with TRBD1. The trim removed 5 bases at V and 5 bases at J, leaving 4 bases unmatched. The germline V gene has CDR1 SGHAT and CDR2 FQNNGV. The CDR3 is 15 amino acids. The CDR3 DNA reads as TGTGCCAGCAGCCTCGGACAGGGGAATAATTCACCCCTCCACTTT. Protein: CASSLGQGNNSPLHF.

This clone came up a few times. The chain recombines TRBV30 with TRBJ1-3; TRBD1 might be the D (6 bases). Germline V gives CDR1 GTSNPN, CDR2 SVGIG (reference sequence). The CDR3 has 14 residues. Trimming cost V 0 bases and J 0 bases, with 6 bases left between them. In DNA form, the CDR3 reads TGTGCCTGGAGTGTAGGGGGCTCTGGAAACACCATATATTTT. It codes for CAWSVGGSGNTIYF.

This chain uses TRBV28 with TRBJ2-7; TRBD2 matches 7 bases. CDR3 size: 14 residues. Germline CDR1 MDHEN, CDR2 SYDVKM. Losses at the gene ends were 5 bases for V and 7 bases for J; bases not matched to a gene: 11. The CDR3 DNA sequence: TGTGCCAGCAGTATGGGGGGGAGCCTACGGGAGCAGTACTTC. Amino acid sequence: CASSMGGSLREQYF.

The genes are TRBV29-1 and TRBJ1-2; D is ambiguous. This CDR3 spans 12 amino acids. V lost 6 bases, J lost 4 bases, and 12 bases lay in between. CDR1 and CDR2 from the germline V gene are SQVTM and ANQGSEA. This CDR3 reads CSVPGSGYGYTF. The CDR3 DNA reads TGCAGCGTACCGGGGTCCGGCTATGGCTACACCTTC.

The chain combines TRBV27 with TRBJ2-1; D is uncertain. This CDR3 has 15 residues. With 5 bases removed from V and 0 bases from J, the gap between germline ends came to 11 bases. Germline V gives CDR1 MNHEY, CDR2 SMNVEV (reference sequence). The CDR3 is CASSLTRSSYNEQFF. CDR3 coding DNA: TGTGCCAGCAGTCTCACAAGGAGCTCCTACAATGAGCAGTTCTTC.

The chain uses TRBV5-1 and TRBJ2-2; D is possibly TRBD2 (5 bases). The CDR3 has 15 amino acids. Trimming removed 2 bases from V and 1 base from J, with 9 bases in between. CDR1 and CDR2 (germline): SGHRS, YFSETQ. The DNA for the CDR3 is TGCGCCAGCAGCTTATTAAGCGGGAACACCGGGGAGCTGTTTTTT. As protein: CASSLLSGNTGELFF.

This clone was seen only once. The chain links TRBV9 to TRBJ2-5, with D tentatively TRBD2 (6 bases). The CDR3 is 14 amino acids. From germline, CDR1 is SGDLS and CDR2 YYNGEE. Trimming took 0 bases from V and 4 from J, leaving 10 bases between them. Written as DNA, the CDR3 is TGTGCCAGCAGCGTAGCGGGAGCAGGAGAGACCCAGTACTTC. Translated, it gives CASSVAGAGETQYF.

This chain connects TRBV30 to TRBJ2-1; 8 bases align to TRBD1. Germline trimming cut 0 bases from V and 6 bases from J; bases unmatched to any gene: 7. This CDR3 is 15 amino acids long. Germline assignment: CDR1 GTSNPN and CDR2 SVGIG (reference sequence). The CDR3 protein is CAWSVWDRRRNEQFF. The CDR3 region has the DNA TGTGCCTGGAGTGTTTGGGACAGGAGACGCAATGAGCAGTTCTTC.

This rearrangement joins TRBV5-1 to TRBJ2-7; perhaps TRBD1 as D (6 bases). Germline V gene sequence: CDR1 SGHRS, CDR2 YFSETQ. The CDR3 is 15 amino acids. Trimming left V 6 bases short and J 2 bases short, with 18 bases between. The CDR3 loop reads CASTQGYGDTYEQYF. The CDR3 DNA reads TGCGCCAGCACCCAAGGATACGGGGACACCTACGAGCAGTACTTC.

The V gene is TRBV12-3 or TRBV12-4, the J gene TRBJ2-7, with TRBD2 as a possible D gene (6 bases). V shed 3 bases and J shed 7 bases, with 13 bases lying between them. This CDR3 is 13 amino acids long. The CDR3 reads CASSLGLAGEQYF. CDR3 nucleotides: TGTGCCAGCAGTTTGGGACTGGCGGGTGAGCAGTACTTC.

The rearrangement joins TRBV24-1 to TRBJ2-5; 7 nucleotides align to TRBD1. This CDR3 spans 14 amino acids. The germline V gene encodes CDR1 KGHDR and CDR2 SFDVKD. V was pared by 5 bases and J by 2 bases, with 4 bases of the junction left unmatched. The CDR3 DNA is TGTGCCACCAGTGGCCGGGACAGACAAGAGACCCAGTACTTC. This sequence encodes CATSGRDRQETQYF.

The rearrangement uses TRBV5-1 and TRBJ1-5; 7 nucleotides align to TRBD1. The CDR3 has 13 residues. V lost 0 bases to trimming and J lost 12 bases; unmatched junction nucleotides: 6. Per germline, CDR1 SGHRS and CDR2 YFSETQ. In DNA, the CDR3 is TGCGCCAGCAGCTTGGGAGGGACAGAGCGCCAGCATTTT. Translating gives CASSLGGTERQHF.

The genes are TRBV5-5 and TRBJ2-7; D possibly corresponds to TRBD2 (5 bases). V was clipped by 1 base and J by 2 bases, with 10 bases between them. Germline CDR1 and CDR2: SGHKS and YYEKEE (reference sequence). This CDR3 is 14 amino acids long. CDR3: CASSLWRRPYEQYF. The CDR3 DNA reads TGTGCCAGCAGCTTGTGGCGGAGGCCCTACGAGCAGTACTTC.

The chain uses TRBV27 and TRBJ2-3; 7 bases are shared with TRBD2. The V and J ends lost 5 bases and 2 bases, in that order; junction bases with no gene match: 4. The CDR3 runs to 14 residues. Germline V lookup: CDR1 MNHEY, CDR2 SMNVEV (reference sequence). The CDR3 DNA sequence: TGTGCCAGCAGTCCTCTAGCGGACACAGATACGCAGTATTTT. The encoded protein is CASSPLADTDTQYF.

This clone was seen only a few times. The J gene is TRBJ2-7, the V gene TRBV25-1; D unresolved. The CDR3 has 16 amino acids. CDR1 is MGHDK and CDR2 is SYGVNS in the germline V gene. The V and J ends lost 6 bases and 0 bases respectively, with 18 bases between them. CDR3 in DNA: TGTGCCAGCAGCGTAGCTTACCCGGAGAGCTCCTACGAGCAGTACTTC. As protein: CASSVAYPESSYEQYF.

V is TRBV19 and J is TRBJ2-5, with D possibly matching TRBD1 (5 bases). V dropped 8 bases and J dropped 2 bases, with 18 bases sitting between them. Germline V gene sequence: CDR1 LNHDA, CDR2 SQIVND (reference sequence). The CDR3 has 15 amino acids. Here the CDR3 DNA reads TGTGCCAGTGGTACTCCCGACAGCTTACAAGAGACCCAGTACTTC. Its translation: CASGTPDSLQETQYF.

This clone has more than one count but fewer than ten. V gene TRBV9 combines with J gene TRBJ1-4, with 8 bases matching TRBD1. CDR1 is SGDLS, CDR2 YYNGEE, per germline. The CDR3 is 17 residues long. J was trimmed by 4 bases and V by 0 bases; bases with no gene match: 8. The CDR3 coding sequence is TGTGCCAGCAGCGTAGGGACAGGGTTTCCGGATAATGAAAAACTGTTTTTT. This gives the protein CASSVGTGFPDNEKLFF.

In this sample, this clone turned up once. V and J are TRBV7-3 and TRBJ1-1; 7 bases fit TRBD1. Germline trimming cut 5 bases from V and 1 base from J; bases unmatched to any gene: 4. Per germline, CDR1 SGHTA and CDR2 FQGTGA. This CDR3 region has 14 residues. CDR3 nucleotides: TGTGCCAGCAGCCCGACAGGGACGAACACTGAAGCTTTCTTT. It translates to CASSPTGTNTEAFF.

The J gene is TRBJ2-4, the V gene TRBV6-1; 7 bases align to TRBD1. CDR1 is MNHNS, CDR2 SASEGT, per germline. This CDR3 contains 15 residues. V shed 3 bases, J shed 1 base, and the junction held 3 bases outside the gene matches. The DNA of the CDR3 is TGTGCCAGCAGTGATCACAGGGGTGCCAAAAACATTCAGTACTTC. The encoded protein is CASSDHRGAKNIQYF.